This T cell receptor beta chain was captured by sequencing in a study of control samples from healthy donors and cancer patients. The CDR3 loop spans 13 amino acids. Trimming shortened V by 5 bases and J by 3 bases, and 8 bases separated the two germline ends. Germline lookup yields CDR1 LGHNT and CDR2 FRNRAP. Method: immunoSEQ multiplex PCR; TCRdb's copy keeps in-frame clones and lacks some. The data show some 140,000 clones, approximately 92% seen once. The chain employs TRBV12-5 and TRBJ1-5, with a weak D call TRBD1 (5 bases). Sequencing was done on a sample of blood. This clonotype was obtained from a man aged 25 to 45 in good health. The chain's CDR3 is CASGGGNNQPQHF. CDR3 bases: TGTGCTAGTGGTGGGGGGAACAATCAGCCCCAGCATTTT.